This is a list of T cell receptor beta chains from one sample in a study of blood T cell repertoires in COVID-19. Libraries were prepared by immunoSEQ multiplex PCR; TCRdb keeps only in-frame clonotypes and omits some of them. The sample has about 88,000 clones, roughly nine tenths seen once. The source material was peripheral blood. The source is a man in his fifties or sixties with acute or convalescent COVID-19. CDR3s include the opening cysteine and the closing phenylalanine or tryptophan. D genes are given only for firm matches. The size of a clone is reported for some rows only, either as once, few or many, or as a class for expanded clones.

CASKRDSLTGELFF | TGTGCCAGCAAACGGGACAGTTTGACCGGGGAGCTGTTTTTT | TRBV28 | few | TRBD1 | TRBJ2-2
CASSPQKSGFTGDEKLFF | TGTGCCAGCAGCCCCCAGAAAAGTGGGTTTACAGGAGATGAAAAACTGTTTTTT | TRBV21-1 | few | - | TRBJ1-4
CASSAGRGYEQYF | TGTGCCAGCTCGGCGGGACGGGGCTACGAGCAGTACTTC | TRBV7-6 | once | - | TRBJ2-7
CASSQDMNTEAFF | TGCGCCAGCAGCCAAGATATGAACACTGAAGCTTTCTTT | TRBV4-3 | - | - | TRBJ1-1
CASRNPGQNTEQFF | TGTGCCAGCAGAAATCCGGGACAGAACACCGAGCAGTTCTTC | TRBV7-9 | - | TRBD1 | TRBJ2-1
CASAPRAITDTQYF | TGTGCCAGCGCACCTAGAGCAATCACAGATACGCAGTATTTT | TRBV6-5 | - | - | TRBJ2-3
CASSLDREADTQYF | TGTGCCAGCAGCTTAGACCGAGAGGCAGATACGCAGTATTTT | TRBV7-3 | - | - | TRBJ2-3
CASSLDRVGEQFF | TGTGCCAGCAGTTTAGACAGGGTGGGCGAGCAGTTCTTC | TRBV27 | - | TRBD1 | TRBJ2-1
CASSDPDGVSYEQYF | TGTGCCAGCAGCGACCCAGACGGAGTTTCCTACGAGCAGTACTTC | TRBV6-5 | - | - | TRBJ2-7
CASSLVVSGNTGELFF | TGTGCCAGCAGCTTGGTGGTGTCAGGGAATACCGGGGAGCTGTTTTTT | TRBV5-6 | - | - | TRBJ2-2
CASSGQDTEAFF | TGCGCCAGCAGTGGACAGGACACTGAAGCTTTCTTT | TRBV5-1 | - | TRBD1 | TRBJ1-1
CASSLGTEETQYF | TGTGCCAGCAGCTTAGGGACAGAAGAGACCCAGTACTTC | TRBV11-3 | - | - | TRBJ2-5
CASSVWGRDNSPLHF | TGTGCCAGCAGCGTCTGGGGCAGGGATAATTCACCCCTCCACTTT | TRBV9 | - | - | TRBJ1-6
CASSLGGTGNYEQYF | TGTGCCAGCAGCTTAGGCGGGACAGGGAACTACGAGCAGTACTTC | TRBV11-3 | - | TRBD1 | TRBJ2-7
CASSLAVKGAVTGELFF | TGTGCCAGCAGCCTAGCTGTGAAGGGGGCAGTCACCGGGGAGCTGTTTTTT | TRBV9 | - | TRBD1 | TRBJ2-2
CASSTGTTGRNTEAFF | TGTGCCAGCAGTACAGGGACAACTGGTCGGAACACTGAAGCTTTCTTT | TRBV6-2/TRBV6-3 | - | - | TRBJ1-1
CASSLEGGVETQYF | TGTGCCAGCAGTTTAGAAGGGGGCGTAGAGACCCAGTACTTC | TRBV27 | few | TRBD1 | TRBJ2-5
CASSGTSGRVYEQFF | TGTGCCAGCAGCGGGACTAGCGGGAGGGTCTATGAGCAGTTCTTC | TRBV9 | once | TRBD2 | TRBJ2-1
CASSPTGESNEKLFF | TGTGCCAGCAGCCCAACAGGGGAGTCGAATGAAAAACTGTTTTTT | TRBV11-2 | - | TRBD1 | TRBJ1-4
CASSSLPTSGNTIYF | TGTGCCAGCAGTTCACTACCAACGAGTGGAAACACCATATATTTT | TRBV28 | - | - | TRBJ1-3
CASSLSGTGDLKLFF | TGTGCCAGCAGTTTATCCGGGACAGGGGATTTGAAACTGTTTTTT | TRBV27 | once | TRBD1 | TRBJ1-4
CASTLTSGSTGELFF | TGTGCCAGCACCTTGACTAGCGGGAGCACCGGGGAGCTGTTTTTT | TRBV11-1 | - | TRBD2 | TRBJ2-2
CASSAQGGSSPLHF | TGTGCCAGCAGCGCACAGGGGGGGTCTTCACCCCTCCACTTT | TRBV9 | - | TRBD1 | TRBJ1-6
CASSTNSGNTIYF | TGCGCCAGCAGCACAAACTCTGGAAACACCATATATTTT | TRBV5-1 | - | - | TRBJ1-3
CAWSYLLAGVTDTQYF | TGTGCCTGGAGTTACTTACTAGCGGGAGTGACAGATACGCAGTATTTT | TRBV30 | - | TRBD2 | TRBJ2-3